A selection of T cell receptor beta chains follows, all from one sample in a study of T cell repertoires in cytomegalovirus infection. One entry per CDR3 protein results from TCRdb running MiXCR on the reads. The sample lists fewer than 550,000 distinct CDR3 sequences; about 30% were seen once. Material for sequencing was PBMCs. The receptors were gathered from a human donor in good health (CMV status not recorded). Some clones in this sample may be carry-over from other donors' samples. Both conserved end residues are part of each CDR3. The order of the fields is D gene, J gene, clone size, V gene, CDR3 length, CDR3 protein, CDR3 DNA. D genes are given only for firm matches. Not all rows give a size; the values are once, few, many and, for expanded clones, a class.

TRBD1	TRBJ2-2	.	TRBV10-3	13	CATRQGVDGELFF	TGTGCCACCCGACAGGGTGTAGACGGGGAGCTGTTTTTT
.	TRBJ1-6	.	TRBV4-3	13	CASSLIDNSPLHF	TGCGCCAGCAGCCTGATTGATAATTCACCCCTCCACTTT
TRBD2	TRBJ2-1	.	TRBV14	13	CASSQAGGSRLFF	TGTGCCAGCAGCCAAGCCGGCGGGAGCCGGCTGTTCTTC
TRBD1	TRBJ2-5	few	TRBV7-3	15	CASSSGQGPQETQYF	TGTGCCAGCAGCTCGGGACAGGGACCCCAAGAGACCCAGTACTTC
.	TRBJ2-1	many	TRBV7-8	11	CASSLFDEQFF	TGTGCCAGCAGCTTGTTTGATGAGCAGTTCTTC
.	TRBJ2-1	.	TRBV29-1	14	CSVEQGAGGNEQFF	TGCAGCGTTGAACAGGGGGCGGGAGGCAATGAGCAGTTCTTC
TRBD1	TRBJ1-1	.	TRBV13	16	CASSTGTGVMNTEAFF	TGTGCCAGCAGCACCGGGACAGGGGTTATGAACACTGAAGCTTTCTTT
.	TRBJ2-7	many	TRBV7-2	12	CASSFRAYEQYF	TGTGCCAGCAGCTTCAGGGCTTACGAGCAGTACTTC
TRBD1	TRBJ2-5	many	TRBV7-2	13	CASRDRAKETQYF	TGTGCCAGCCGGGACAGGGCAAAAGAGACCCAGTACTTC
.	TRBJ2-4	few	TRBV3-1	14	CASSWGVAKNIQYF	TGTGCCAGCAGCTGGGGAGTAGCCAAAAACATTCAGTACTTC
TRBD2	TRBJ2-7	.	TRBV7-2	19	CASSNPGPFSGGRSYEQYF	TGTGCCAGCAGCAATCCGGGCCCTTTCAGCGGGGGTCGCTCCTACGAGCAGTACTTC
.	TRBJ1-2	few	TRBV19	15	CASSIAGYTGAGYTF	TGTGCCAGTAGTATCGCCGGCTACACCGGGGCTGGCTACACCTTC
.	TRBJ2-4	.	TRBV5-4	16	CASSLNSREIKNIQYF	TGTGCCAGCAGCCTCAATTCGAGGGAGATCAAAAACATTCAGTACTTC